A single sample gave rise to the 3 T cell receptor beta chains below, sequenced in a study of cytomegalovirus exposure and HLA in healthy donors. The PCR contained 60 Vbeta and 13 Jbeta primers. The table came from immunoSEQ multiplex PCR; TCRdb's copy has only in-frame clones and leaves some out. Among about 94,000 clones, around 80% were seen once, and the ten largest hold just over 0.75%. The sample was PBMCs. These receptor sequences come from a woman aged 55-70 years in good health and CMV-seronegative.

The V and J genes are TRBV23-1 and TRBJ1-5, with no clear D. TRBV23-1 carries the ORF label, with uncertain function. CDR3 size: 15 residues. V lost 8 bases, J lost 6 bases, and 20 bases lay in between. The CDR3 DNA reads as TGCGCCAGCTCACACCCAGCGAGTTGTAGTCAGCCCCAGCATTTT. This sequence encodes CASSHPASCSQPQHF.

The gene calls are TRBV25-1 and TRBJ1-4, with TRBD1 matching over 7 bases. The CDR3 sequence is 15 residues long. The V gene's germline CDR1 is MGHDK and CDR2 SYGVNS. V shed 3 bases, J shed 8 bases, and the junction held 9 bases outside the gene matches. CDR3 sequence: CASSDRARGWEKLFF. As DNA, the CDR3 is TGTGCCAGCAGTGATCGGGCCAGGGGGTGGGAAAAACTGTTTTTT.

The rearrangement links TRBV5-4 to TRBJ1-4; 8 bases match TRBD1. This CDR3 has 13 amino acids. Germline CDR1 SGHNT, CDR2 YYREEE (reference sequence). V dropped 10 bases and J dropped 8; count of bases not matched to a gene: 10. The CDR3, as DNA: TGTGCCCGCTCCAGGGGGCCAGGGGAAAAACTGTTTTTT. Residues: CARSRGPGEKLFF.